Each of the 7 T cell receptor beta chains below was sequenced from the same sample in a study of siplizumab effects on memory and regulatory T cells. Sequencing was performed with immunoSEQ multiplex PCR; in TCRdb, only in-frame clones are kept and a portion is missing. The profile covers around 95,000 clones, with 94% appearing a single time and over 1% taken by the ten largest. Material for sequencing was non-Treg CD4+ T cells sorted from blood. Receptor source: a human donor in good health.

V usage is TRBV28 and J usage is TRBJ2-3; D is perhaps TRBD1 (6 bases). This CDR3 is built from 13 residues. CDR1 MDHEN and CDR2 SYDVKM come from the germline V gene. V was cut by 4 bases and J by 3 bases, with 8 bases left in between. CDR3 in DNA: TGTGCCAGCAGTTCAGGGGTAACAGATACGCAGTATTTT. Translated: CASSSGVTDTQYF.

This clone has just one count. V gene TRBV7-8 combines with J gene TRBJ1-5; a weak D match, TRBD1 (6 bases). Trimming took off 10 bases at V and 4 bases at J, with 17 bases between the two ends. CDR1 and CDR2 from the germline V gene are SGHVS and FQNEAQ. The CDR3 runs to 14 residues. In DNA, the CDR3 is TGTGCCACTACACTGGGGACACAGAATCAGCCCCAGCATTTT. This codes for CATTLGTQNQPQHF.

This sequence joins TRBV19 and TRBJ2-7; perhaps TRBD2 as D (5 bases). The germline V and J ends were trimmed by 5 bases and 9 bases, with 11 bases remaining between them. Germline V lookup: CDR1 LNHDA, CDR2 SQIVND (reference sequence). The CDR3 has 11 residues. CDR3 protein: CASSEGWGQYF. CDR3 nucleotide sequence: TGTGCCAGTAGTGAGGGATGGGGGCAGTACTTC.

This clone has just a few counts. V gene TRBV18 combines with J gene TRBJ2-7, with 9 nucleotides matching TRBD2. With 0 bases clipped from V and 11 bases from J, the junction kept 2 bases outside the gene matches. This CDR3 is 12 amino acids long. CDR1 KGHSH and CDR2 LQKENI come from the germline V gene. This CDR3 is CASSPPSGRKYF. The CDR3 DNA follows: TGTGCCAGCTCACCACCTAGCGGGAGAAAGTACTTC. The full variable domain, with the rest looked up from reference TRBV18 and TRBJ2-7, is NAGVMQNPRHLVRRRGQEARLRCSPMKGHSHVYWYRQLPEEGLKFMVYLQKENIIDESGMPKERFSAEFPKEGPSILRIQQVVRGDSAAYFCASSPPSGRKYFGPGTRLTVT.

V usage is TRBV2 and J usage is TRBJ1-2; D uncertain. Trimming pared 1 base from V and 8 bases from J, leaving 5 bases between. The CDR3 is made up of 11 amino acids. The germline gives CDR1 SNHLY, CDR2 FYNNEI. The CDR3 sequence is CASSEEGGYTF. The CDR3 bases are TGTGCCAGCAGTGAAGAGGGAGGCTACACCTTC.

The chain couples TRBV27 to TRBJ1-2, with D possibly matching TRBD1 (6 bases). The length of the CDR3 is 17 residues. The V and J ends lost 0 bases and 0 bases respectively, with 14 bases between them. In germline, CDR1 is MNHEY, CDR2 SMNVEV (reference sequence). CDR3 DNA sequence: TGTGCCAGCAGTTTATCCGGAGGGGGGAGCGCTAACTATGGCTACACCTTC. Translated: CASSLSGGGSANYGYTF.

This clone was detected once. The CDR3 DNA reads TGTGCCAGCACCACCCGACGGACAGGGGGAAACTATGGCTACACCTTC. Translation gives CASTTRRTGGNYGYTF. The chain is built from TRBV28 and TRBJ1-2; the match to TRBD1 covers 10 bases. The V segment lost 7 bases and the J segment 2 bases; nucleotides outside the gene matches: 10. The CDR3 has 16 residues. Germline V lookup: CDR1 MDHEN, CDR2 SYDVKM.